This T cell receptor (beta chain) was captured by sequencing in a study of T cells in Graves' hyperthyroidism and ophthalmopathy (dated 2019 in TCRdb). Study-wide context: Peripheral blood samples were taken at the time of initial diagnosis, prior to any treatment. TCR V-J signatures able to tell the groups apart were searched for in a discovery cohort of approximately 95 patients, of whom roughly 42 had Graves' ophthalmopathy and more than 55 had stable Graves' hyperthyroidism. An independent validation cohort of around 19 hyperthyroidism patients and about 15 patients who later progressed to ophthalmopathy tested prospective prediction of ophthalmopathy. The 80 to 100 discovery patients were randomly divided into training and test sets at a 7:3 ratio. In more than five Graves' hyperthyroidism patients, the study also compared T-cell repertoires from thyroid tissue with T-cell repertoires from blood. Once sampling was done, hyperthyroidism patients were given methimazole at a starting dose of 30 mg daily, whereas ophthalmopathy patients were given high-dose intravenous methylprednisolone. The paper describes TCR Vbeta CDR3 sequencing of more than 120 peripheral blood samples, made up of roughly 40 ophthalmopathy patients, around 78 hyperthyroidism patients and about 17 progressor patients. The full study reports these points: During validation, the model predicted progression to ophthalmopathy a median of around 6 months ahead of onset, with around 70% sensitivity and under 85% specificity. Most expanded thyroid clonotypes (frequency above 0.001) were also detected in blood, a finding suggesting that blood repertoires may reflect thyroid immune responses. Sample size was not statistically predetermined, and blinding of investigators to group allocation was not performed. A 13 V-J signature model separated ophthalmopathy from stable hyperthyroidism, with 87.88% sensitivity and 81.08% specificity in cross-validation and 80%/75% in testing.

Hyperthyroidism patients were aged 18 to 65 years and newly diagnosed, with disease duration of less than 2 months. Patients with uncontrolled infections, other autoimmune diseases, pregnancy or lactation were excluded. Diagnoses were based on clinical symptoms, serum thyroxine and TRAb, thyroid ultrasound and orbital computed tomography. For progressor patients, blood was drawn at the first diagnosis of hyperthyroidism, before any ophthalmopathy symptoms had appeared. PBMCs were separated from 10 ml of fresh peripheral blood using Ficoll-Paque density gradient centrifugation. Progressor patients were initially diagnosed with Graves' hyperthyroidism and developed ophthalmopathy during follow-up. Total RNA was extracted using Trizol reagent, and RNA quality was assessed on an Agilent 2100 Bioanalyzer. Amplification of TCR beta CDR3 regions was carried out from RNA transcripts. The TCR CDR3 was subjected to a first round of RT-PCR using the HTBI primer set and the Qiagen OneStep RT-PCR kit. Libraries were constructed in a second round of multiplex PCR, after which size selection and purification were performed. Paired-end sequencing of the libraries was performed with 100 bp reads on an Illumina HiSeq2000. As for the original processing: SOAPnuke was used to process the raw data, removing reads that contained adapters or uncalled bases, had a mean Phred below 15, or lacked an exact match to the constant primer or identifier. High-quality paired reads were merged with COPE v1.2.5, and unique nucleotide sequences were defined as clonotypes. MiTCR v1.1 was used to align clonotypes to the IMGT TRBV, TRBD and TRBJ reference segments. The analysis was restricted to V-J combinations with a frequency above 0.0001, which together covered 99% to 99.2% of the repertoires. The TCS score was defined as F50 (clonal expansion) divided by E x V (chaos), with BLOSUM62-based TCRdist calculated between CDR3 peptides within each V-J. Welch's t-statistics and random forest reduced 450 to 600 V-J features to 10 to 15, which were used in a naive Bayes classifier (R e1071). TCRdb redid the processing of the public reads, applying fastp at Q25 and MiXCR, and retained in-frame beta chains. Every distinct CDR3 protein forms one entry, paired with its most common genes and DNA. TCRdb, not the authors, supplied the V and J calls. For this sample there are more than 250,000 distinct CDR3 sequences; approximately 14% appear just once. Together, the top ten hold more than 30% of the sample.

The CDR3 numbers 14 residues from cysteine through phenylalanine. The DNA shown is the 42-base CDR3, in frame from base 1. V is shortened by 1 base, J by 3 bases, and the region joining them spans 8 bases. Reading the germline V gene gives CDR1 SGHDT and CDR2 YYEEEE. This clonotype was counted many times. What this receptor recognizes is not known. The input lacks base qualities; no much larger clone sits a single base away. The V and J segments used are TRBV5-6 and TRBJ1-5; the D gene remains uncertain. The sample taken for sequencing was blood. This TCR came from a woman aged 45-60 years with Graves' hyperthyroidism that later progressed to Graves' ophthalmopathy. The bases read TGTGCCAGCAGCTTGAACTCTATCAATCAGCCCCAGCATTTT. It translates to CASSLNSINQPQHF.